This passage covers 16 T cell receptor beta chains from one sample sequenced in a study of vaccination and CD4 T cells after COVID-19 (dated by TCRdb to 2021 to 2024). Their recognized antigens are unknown. In the paper's terms, the treatment or condition label means: approximately nine-day PBMC culture with coronavirus spike peptide pools or control peptides (ViraFEST assay). CD4+ T cells from unexposed donors were collected before the COVID-19 pandemic (2011-2018). Library prep was done by PCR. Sequencer: Illumina iSeq 100. DNA from cultured CD4+ T cells was subjected to TCR sequencing with the Oncomine TCR Beta short-read assay at the Johns Hopkins FTIC core. Genomic DNA was extracted from the cultured CD4+ T cells with the QIAamp micro DNA kit. TCRdb reran the public reads through fastp at Q25 and MiXCR, keeping productive beta chains. A single entry per CDR3 protein holds the most common genes and DNA from its merged rows. The sample includes some 11,000 distinct CDR3 sequences, with roughly 30% observed a single time. The top ten hold about 15% of the sample.

The source material was CD4+ T cells from blood, cultured in vitro. These receptors all come from a human donor in good health.

The V call is TRBV5-1, the J call TRBJ2-7; D possibly corresponds to TRBD2 (7 bases). V lost 0 bases and J 7 bases, leaving 11 bases between the germline ends. The CDR3 runs to 13 residues. CDR1 is SGHRS and CDR2 is YFSETQ in the germline V gene. CDR3 in DNA: TGCGCCAGCAGCTTGGAGGGGGAGGGGGAGCAGTACTTC. Protein product: CASSLEGEGEQYF.

The chain links TRBV20-1 to TRBJ2-1; D not resolved. Germline V lookup: CDR1 DFQATT, CDR2 SNEGSKA (reference sequence). The CDR3 length is 10 residues. In DNA, the CDR3 is TGCAGCTGGGTGCCTAATGAGCAGTTCTTC. Its translation: CSWVPNEQFF.

This clonotype is labeled medium-sized (0.01 to 0.1%). The chain combines TRBV7-8 with TRBJ1-2; D may be TRBD1 (5 bases). Per germline, CDR1 SGHVS and CDR2 FQNEAQ. The V end lost 4 bases, the J end lost 8 bases, and 11 bases lay between the germline ends. CDR3 size: 12 residues. The chain's CDR3 is CASSWDSRGYTF. In DNA, the CDR3 is TGTGCCAGCAGCTGGGACTCGAGGGGCTACACCTTC.

This clonotype is labeled large. This chain joins TRBV2 and TRBJ1-2, with a possible D match to TRBD1 (6 bases). CDR1 is SNHLY, CDR2 FYNNEI, per germline. The CDR3 is 13 residues long. The V and J ends lost 7 bases and 4 bases respectively, with 13 bases between them. This CDR3 reads CASTPGVAYGYTF. Here the CDR3 DNA reads TGTGCCAGCACGCCAGGGGTGGCCTATGGCTACACCTTC.

This clonotype was seen a handful of times. The chain is built from TRBV28 and TRBJ2-7; tentative D call: TRBD1 (6 bases). V lost 4 bases and J 7 bases, leaving 20 bases between the germline ends. The CDR3 sequence is 15 residues long. Germline CDR1 reads MDHEN; CDR2 reads SYDVKM. The CDR3 sequence: CASSSGTPRGLEQYF. The CDR3 DNA is TGTGCCAGCAGTTCCGGGACACCCAGGGGTTTAGAGCAGTACTTC.

This rearrangement joins TRBV2 to TRBJ2-1, with 9 bases fitting TRBD2. The trim removed 6 bases at V and 9 bases at J, leaving 12 bases unmatched. CDR3 length: 15 amino acids. Germline V lookup: CDR1 SNHLY, CDR2 FYNNEI. The CDR3 nucleotides are TGTGCCAGCAGGAGGGCGGGAGGGCCGGGTCTTGAGCAGTTCTTC. Translated: CASRRAGGPGLEQFF.

The rearrangement uses TRBV19 and TRBJ1-2, with a weak D call TRBD1 (5 bases). Per germline, CDR1 LNHDA and CDR2 SQIVND (reference sequence). V dropped 2 bases and J dropped 4 bases, with 8 bases sitting between them. The CDR3 is made up of 13 amino acids. CDR3 region: CASSISGGYGYTF. The CDR3 DNA is TGTGCCAGTAGTATATCCGGGGGCTATGGCTACACCTTC.

On this clonotype: One end of the junction does not line up with germline, which may come from a read error. CDR3: CASSPNRGRDNERFF. The DNA of the CDR3 is TGTGCCAGCAGCCCGAACAGGGGGCGCGACAATGAGCGGTTCTTC. The chain employs TRBV9 and TRBJ2-1; 9 positions match TRBD1. The CDR3 sequence is 15 residues long. CDR1 is SGDLS, CDR2 YYNGEE, per germline.

This chain uses TRBV6-4 with TRBJ2-1, with D possibly matching TRBD2 (6 bases). The CDR3 has 13 amino acids. The V gene lost 0 bases and the J gene lost 9 bases, with 9 bases spanning the gap. The V gene's germline CDR1 is MRHNA and CDR2 SNTAGT. CDR3 loop: CASSDSLGGEQFF. CDR3 DNA: TGTGCCAGCAGTGACTCGTTGGGGGGTGAGCAGTTCTTC.

This clonotype was counted only a few times. The chain recombines TRBV19 with TRBJ1-2; the match to TRBD1 covers 7 bases. J gave up 1 base and V 7 bases, and 9 bases lay outside the gene matches. The germline gives CDR1 LNHDA, CDR2 SQIVND (reference sequence). The CDR3 extends over 15 amino acids. CDR3 sequence: CASTLIGQVNYGYTF. The CDR3 DNA follows: TGTGCCAGTACGTTAATCGGACAGGTTAACTATGGCTACACCTTC.

This clonotype has more than one count but fewer than ten. The rearrangement links TRBV30 to TRBJ2-5, with 8 nucleotides matching TRBD2. CDR1 and CDR2 (germline): GTSNPN, SVGIG (reference sequence). With 4 bases clipped from V and 2 bases from J, the junction kept 3 bases outside the gene matches. The CDR3 extends over 13 amino acids. The CDR3 DNA follows: TGTGCCTGGACGGGGGGGATGCAAGAGACCCAGTACTTC. Encoded protein: CAWTGGMQETQYF.

The chain has TRBV20-1 and TRBJ2-5, with 7 positions matching TRBD1. The CDR3 runs to 17 residues. Trimming took 1 base from V and 4 from J; bases not matched to a gene: 15. Germline loops: CDR1 DFQATT, CDR2 SNEGSKA (reference sequence). The CDR3 loop reads CSARAAPWTGRTETQYF. CDR3 in DNA: TGCAGTGCTAGAGCCGCCCCCTGGACAGGACGAACAGAGACCCAGTACTTC.

The V gene is TRBV7-3, the J gene TRBJ2-1; 8 bases fit TRBD2. Germline V gene sequence: CDR1 SGHTA, CDR2 FQGTGA. The CDR3 length is 15 residues. After removal of 5 bases from V and 3 bases from J, the junction contained 6 bases not matched to a gene. The CDR3 sequence: CASSKAAGGYNEQFF. CDR3 coding DNA: TGTGCCAGCAGCAAAGCGGCGGGGGGCTACAATGAGCAGTTCTTC.

This rearrangement joins TRBV19 to TRBJ2-1; TRBD2 might be the D (6 bases). V lost 0 bases and J lost 4, with 13 bases in between. The length of the CDR3 is 16 residues. Per germline, CDR1 LNHDA and CDR2 SQIVND (reference sequence). For the CDR3, the DNA is TGTGCCAGTAGTATAGACTCGGGAGTGGGGTACAATGAGCAGTTCTTC. This encodes CASSIDSGVGYNEQFF.

This clonotype was observed a handful of times. The chain uses TRBV6-2 or TRBV6-3 and TRBJ1-1; D ambiguous. Trimming pared 3 bases from V and 0 bases from J, leaving 11 bases between. This CDR3 spans 15 amino acids. Germline CDR1 reads MNHEY; CDR2 reads SVGEGT. For the CDR3, the DNA is TGTGCCAGCAGTTATGCCCGAACTCTGAACACTGAAGCTTTCTTT. This codes for CASSYARTLNTEAFF.

This clonotype was found a few times. The chain uses TRBV6-5 and TRBJ2-7; perhaps TRBD1 as D (6 bases). Trimming removed 2 bases at V and 1 base at J, with 12 bases between. The CDR3 extends over 15 amino acids. Germline CDR1 and CDR2: MNHEY and SVGAGI. The CDR3 protein is CASSYQIQGSYEQYF. CDR3 coding DNA: TGTGCCAGCAGTTACCAGATACAGGGTTCCTACGAGCAGTACTTC.